Listed here are 31 T cell receptor beta chains from one sample, sequenced in a study of blood T cell repertoires in COVID-19. Repertoires were generated with immunoSEQ multiplex PCR, while TCRdb's copy carries only in-frame clones and drops some. The sample includes 150,000 to 200,000 clones, more than 85% of them seen just once. The source material was peripheral blood. Receptors were obtained from a woman aged 80 or over in a cohort sampled during active or convalescent COVID-19.

The V and J genes are TRBV7-2 and TRBJ2-7, with D possibly being TRBD2 (6 bases). This CDR3 is 12 amino acids long. Germline-derived CDR1 and CDR2 are SGHTA and FQGNSA. V dropped 4 bases and J dropped 5 bases, with 9 bases sitting between them. CDR3 coding DNA: TGTGCCAGCAGCTCCAGGGAGGACGAGCAGTACTTC. It encodes CASSSREDEQYF.

This rearrangement joins TRBV6-5 to TRBJ2-1, with 10 bases that match TRBD2. CDR3 length: 13 amino acids. Germline CDR1 reads MNHEY; CDR2 reads SVGAGI. V gave up 6 bases and J gave up 13 bases; unmatched junction bases: 9. DNA of the CDR3: TGTGCCAGCAGCCCGACTAGCGGGCTACAACAGTTCTTC. This gives the protein CASSPTSGLQQFF.

This chain links TRBV6-5 with TRBJ2-2, with a possible D match to TRBD2 (5 bases). Germline CDR1 reads MNHEY; CDR2 reads SVGAGI. This CDR3 region has 11 residues. V lost 7 bases and J lost 7, with 7 bases in between. This CDR3 is CASTRGGELFF. CDR3 nucleotides: TGTGCCAGCACTCGGGGCGGGGAGCTGTTTTTT.

V gene TRBV30 combines with J gene TRBJ1-2; a possible D gene is TRBD1 (6 bases). CDR3 length: 14 amino acids. Germline values: CDR1 GTSNPN, CDR2 SVGIG (reference sequence). Trimming removed 7 bases from V and 2 bases from J, with 17 bases in between. The CDR3 spells CASGQIRNNYGYTF. The CDR3 region has the DNA TGTGCCTCCGGACAGATCCGGAACAACTATGGCTACACCTTC.

This clone was observed a single time. The chain has TRBV2 and TRBJ1-4, with D perhaps matching TRBD1 (5 bases). This CDR3 region has 14 residues. Germline CDR1 and CDR2: SNHLY and FYNNEI. Trimming took off 6 bases at V and 4 bases at J, with 12 bases between the two ends. DNA of the CDR3: TGTGCCAGCAGCACAGGAGTTTTTAATGAAAAACTGTTTTTT. Translated: CASSTGVFNEKLFF. Using reference TRBV2 and TRBJ1-4 for the parts outside the CDR3, the full variable domain is EPEVTQTPSHQVTQMGQEVILRCVPISNHLYFYWYRQILGQKVEFLVSFYNNEISEKSEIFDDQFSVERPDGSNFTLKIRSTKLEDSAMYFCASSTGVFNEKLFFGSGTQLSVL.

In its sample, this clone was seen a few times. This chain uses TRBV7-9 with TRBJ1-4; D possibly corresponds to TRBD1 (6 bases). The CDR3 runs to 15 residues. Trimming stripped 4 bases from V and 8 bases from J, with 17 bases between. Germline assignment: CDR1 SEHNR and CDR2 FQNEAQ (reference sequence). The CDR3 region is CASSSATGPNEKLFF. The DNA of the CDR3 is TGTGCCAGCAGCTCAGCAACAGGGCCGAACGAAAAACTGTTTTTT.

The gene calls are TRBV5-1 and TRBJ2-2; 7 bases agree with TRBD2. Per the germline V gene, CDR1 is SGHRS and CDR2 is YFSETQ. The CDR3 is made up of 17 amino acids. Trimming took 4 bases from V and 6 from J; bases not matched to a gene: 15. CDR3 protein: CASSATGGAETAGELFF. The CDR3 DNA reads as TGCGCCAGCAGCGCGACGGGGGGAGCCGAGACAGCCGGGGAGCTGTTTTTT.

This clone was detected once. The gene calls are TRBV29-1 and TRBJ2-5; D call uncertain. CDR1 is SQVTM and CDR2 is ANQGSEA in the germline V gene. With 4 bases removed from V and 3 bases from J, the gap between germline ends came to 6 bases. The CDR3 is made up of 11 amino acids. The CDR3 DNA follows: TGCAGCGTTGCCAGTGAAGAGACCCAGTACTTC. Its translation: CSVASEETQYF.

J is TRBJ1-2 and V is TRBV6-5; TRBD1 might be the D (6 bases). Trimming cost V 8 bases and J 3 bases, with 10 bases left between them. The CDR3 loop spans 12 amino acids. Germline CDR1 MNHEY, CDR2 SVGAGI. This CDR3 reads CASGRGYYGYTF. In nucleotides, the CDR3 is TGTGCCAGCGGCAGGGGTTACTATGGCTACACCTTC.

The chain combines TRBV6-4 with TRBJ2-5; 7 bases map to TRBD1. CDR1 is MRHNA, CDR2 SNTAGT, per germline. The CDR3 length is 13 residues. V shed 4 bases and J 4 bases; nucleotides not matched to a gene: 3. CDR3 coding DNA: TGTGCCAGCAGTGCCCGACAGGGAGAGACCCAGTACTTC. Its translation is CASSARQGETQYF.

The V gene is TRBV19, the J gene TRBJ1-5; D gene uncertain. Germline CDR1 reads LNHDA; CDR2 reads SQIVND (reference sequence). Trimming took 8 bases from V and 2 from J, leaving 13 bases between them. This CDR3 is 14 amino acids long. CDR3 nucleotide sequence: TGTGCCAGTTCAAGGCGAGGGCGCAATCAGCCCCAGCATTTT. This sequence encodes CASSRRGRNQPQHF.

The chain carries TRBV5-1 and TRBJ2-1, with D possibly being TRBD2 (6 bases). Germline lookup yields CDR1 SGHRS and CDR2 YFSETQ. The CDR3 consists of 13 residues. Trimming took off 4 bases at V and 9 bases at J, with 14 bases between the two ends. The CDR3 DNA reads TGCGCCAGCAGCCCCATTCAGGGAGGTGAGCAGTTCTTC. It is translated as CASSPIQGGEQFF.

This chain links TRBV6-5 with TRBJ2-7; 7 nucleotides match TRBD2. V trimming: 6 bases; J trimming: 0 bases; junction bases outside the gene matches: 8. The length of the CDR3 is 15 residues. From germline, CDR1 is MNHEY and CDR2 SVGAGI. CDR3 in DNA: TGTGCCAGCAGACCTAGCGGAGTGAGCTCCTACGAGCAGTACGTC. Residues: CASRPSGVSSYEQYV.

As regards this clone: This sample includes further DNA sequences coding for the same CDR3. The chain carries TRBV5-1 and TRBJ2-3; 7 positions agree with TRBD2. Per germline, CDR1 SGHRS and CDR2 YFSETQ. Trimming took 3 bases from V and 5 from J; bases not matched to a gene: 6. The CDR3 is made up of 14 amino acids. The CDR3 DNA sequence: TGCGCCAGCAGCTCGACTAGCTCTGGAGATACGCAGTATTTT. It specifies CASSSTSSGDTQYF.

This clone was seen once. V and J are TRBV7-2 and TRBJ1-2, with D tentatively TRBD1 (5 bases). CDR3 size: 11 residues. Trimming stripped 5 bases from V and 8 bases from J, with 9 bases between. CDR1 is SGHTA, CDR2 FQGNSA, per germline. CDR3 residues: CASSRDLGYTF. CDR3 sequence (DNA): TGTGCCAGCAGCAGGGACTTGGGCTACACCTTC.

This clone appeared a few times. Other DNA sequences in the sample encode the same CDR3. The V and J genes are TRBV10-3 and TRBJ2-1; 9 bases are a match to TRBD2. This CDR3 has 15 amino acids. Germline assignment: CDR1 ENHRY and CDR2 SYGVKD. The trim removed 3 bases at V and 0 bases at J, leaving 0 bases unmatched. CDR3 in amino acids: CAISELAGSYNEQFF. The CDR3 DNA sequence: TGTGCCATCAGTGAACTAGCGGGCTCCTACAATGAGCAGTTCTTC.

This rearrangement joins TRBV28 to TRBJ2-5, with D possibly TRBD2 on 5 matching bases. Germline V CDR1 and CDR2: MDHEN, SYDVKM. V lost 2 bases and J 5 bases, leaving 15 bases between the germline ends. The CDR3 has 15 residues. The CDR3 here is CASSLEGRTVETQYF. CDR3 nucleotides: TGTGCCAGCAGTTTAGAGGGCAGGACTGTGGAGACCCAGTACTTC.

The table lists this clone with a count of one. This chain links TRBV7-9 with TRBJ2-5; TRBD1 aligns across 11 bases. In germline, CDR1 is SEHNR, CDR2 FQNEAQ (reference sequence). The CDR3 covers 15 residues. V dropped 5 bases and J dropped 5; count of bases not matched to a gene: 7. The CDR3 loop is CASSPRTGGKETQYF. The CDR3 coding sequence is TGTGCCAGCAGCCCTCGGACAGGGGGCAAGGAGACCCAGTACTTC.

This chain uses TRBV28 with TRBJ2-7, with 7 bases that match TRBD2. Germline trimming cut 2 bases from V and 1 base from J; bases unmatched to any gene: 11. Germline CDR1 is MDHEN and CDR2 is SYDVKM. This CDR3 has 17 amino acids. The CDR3 is CASSLTAEGRGSYEQYF. Here the CDR3 DNA reads TGTGCCAGCAGTTTAACGGCCGAGGGGAGGGGTTCCTACGAGCAGTACTTC.

The V and J genes are TRBV7-2 and TRBJ1-5; D is perhaps TRBD1 (6 bases). V lost 3 bases, J lost 3 bases, and 12 bases lay in between. This CDR3 spans 15 amino acids. Germline lookup yields CDR1 SGHTA and CDR2 FQGNSA. This CDR3 reads CASSFASGVNQPQHF. The DNA for the CDR3 is TGTGCCAGCAGCTTCGCCTCAGGGGTCAATCAGCCCCAGCATTTT.

The rearrangement links TRBV7-8 to TRBJ1-5; D unclear. From germline, CDR1 is SGHVS and CDR2 FQNEAQ. The CDR3 length is 16 residues. V shed 4 bases and J shed 4 bases, with 17 bases lying between them. The CDR3 region has the DNA TGTGCCAGCAGCTCATCCACTACAAGGCCTAATCAGCCCCAGCATTTT. This gives the protein CASSSSTTRPNQPQHF. Filled out from reference TRBV7-8 and TRBJ1-5, the complete variable domain reads GAGVSQSPRYKVAKRGQDVALRCDPISGHVSLFWYQQALGQGPEFLTYFQNEAQLDKSGLPSDRFFAERPEGSVSTLKIQRTQQEDSAVYLCASSSSTTRPNQPQHFGDGTRLSIL.

The V gene is TRBV5-1, the J gene TRBJ2-1; possible D gene TRBD2, 6 bases. Trimming cost V 2 bases and J 6 bases, with 15 bases left between them. CDR1 and CDR2 from the germline V gene are SGHRS and YFSETQ. This CDR3 comprises 15 residues. In DNA, the CDR3 is TGCGCCAGCAGCTTCCACCCGGGACTCGGCAATGAGCAGTTCTTC. Translating it yields CASSFHPGLGNEQFF.

The J gene is TRBJ2-5, the V gene TRBV25-1; 7 nucleotides agree with TRBD1. The CDR3 runs to 14 residues. The V and J ends lost 4 bases and 5 bases, in that order; junction bases with no gene match: 7. Germline V gene data show CDR1 as MGHDK and CDR2 as SYGVNS. The CDR3 DNA reads TGTGCCAGCAGTGCTTTAACAGGGGTCGAGACCCAGTACTTC. Its protein product is CASSALTGVETQYF.

This clone was recorded a few times. The genes are TRBV15 and TRBJ2-3, with 9 bases aligning to TRBD1. V shed 4 bases and J 3 bases; nucleotides not matched to a gene: 8. The CDR3 loop spans 16 amino acids. Germline CDR1 reads LNHNV; CDR2 reads YYDKDF (reference sequence). CDR3 bases: TGTGCCACCAGCACGAAACAGGGGGCGTTTACAGATACGCAGTATTTT. It codes for CATSTKQGAFTDTQYF.

The chain joins TRBV15 to TRBJ2-3; TRBD2 matches at 9 bases. The trim removed 1 base at V and 2 bases at J, leaving 4 bases unmatched. CDR1 LNHNV and CDR2 YYDKDF come from the germline V gene (reference sequence). The CDR3 runs to 16 residues. The CDR3 sequence: CATSRGGGRDTDTQYF. CDR3 coding DNA: TGTGCCACCAGCAGAGGGGGCGGGAGGGACACAGATACGCAGTATTTT.

This rearrangement joins TRBV29-1 to TRBJ1-1; 8 bases align to TRBD1. Germline CDR1 and CDR2: SQVTM and ANQGSEA. CDR3 size: 13 residues. V trimming: 6 bases; J trimming: 0 bases; junction bases outside the gene matches: 3. Here the CDR3 DNA reads TGCAGCGTCCACAGGGGGATGAACACTGAAGCTTTCTTT. Encoded protein: CSVHRGMNTEAFF.

The sample holds a few counts of this clone. The chain carries TRBV5-5 and TRBJ1-2, with 9 bases identical to TRBD1. V gave up 3 bases and J gave up 0 bases; unmatched junction bases: 3. The CDR3 totals 15 residues. The germline V gene has CDR1 SGHKS and CDR2 YYEKEE (reference sequence). In nucleotides, the CDR3 is TGTGCCAGCAGCTCACAGGGGGCGACTAACTATGGCTACACCTTC. Translating gives CASSSQGATNYGYTF.

This sequence joins TRBV5-4 and TRBJ2-7; 8 bases map to TRBD1. Per the germline V gene, CDR1 is SGHNT and CDR2 is YYREEE (reference sequence). This CDR3 has 14 residues. With V trimmed by 3 bases and J by 6 bases, 8 bases remained unmatched. This CDR3 reads CASSSPRGRGEQYF. CDR3 coding DNA: TGTGCCAGCAGCTCCCCCAGGGGGCGAGGCGAGCAGTACTTC.

This chain connects TRBV5-4 to TRBJ2-7, with D tentatively TRBD1 (6 bases). Germline loops: CDR1 SGHNT, CDR2 YYREEE (reference sequence). Trimming removed 1 base from V and 1 base from J, with 9 bases in between. The CDR3 is 14 residues long. The CDR3 DNA sequence: TGTGCCAGCAGCTTGCAGGGGAAATCCTACGAGCAGTACTTC. Protein: CASSLQGKSYEQYF.

This rearrangement joins TRBV11-3 to TRBJ2-1, with TRBD2 matching over 10 bases. The V and J ends lost 4 bases and 7 bases, in that order; junction bases with no gene match: 10. Germline CDR1 reads SGHNT; CDR2 reads YENEEA. The CDR3 spans 16 residues. DNA for the CDR3: TGTGCCAGCAGCTCTTCTAGCGGGAGAGCAAGAAATGAGCAGTTCTTC. This encodes CASSSSSGRARNEQFF.

The chain couples TRBV7-9 to TRBJ2-2; 10 bases agree with TRBD1. The germline gives CDR1 SEHNR, CDR2 FQNEAQ (reference sequence). J was trimmed by 7 bases and V by 6 bases; bases with no gene match: 5. This CDR3 spans 14 amino acids. This CDR3 reads CASSRQGARGELFF. CDR3 DNA sequence: TGTGCCAGCAGTCGACAGGGGGCGCGCGGGGAGCTGTTTTTT.